Below, 24 T cell receptor beta chains from the same sample are listed, as sequenced in a study of blood T cells in healthy people across ages. The authors ran a second PCR of 7 to 11 cycles using a sample-barcoded 5' primer and a J-beta primer mix. TCRdb redid the calling of the 5' RACE reads with MiXCR, one entry per CDR3 protein. The repertoire includes over 1,300,000 distinct CDR3 sequences, 59% of them detected once, and roughly 7% sits in the top ten. Material: blood. These receptors originate from a man between 18 and 29 years old in good health.

The chain has TRBV6-2 or TRBV6-3 and TRBJ1-6; unclear D gene. Germline CDR1 and CDR2: MNHEY and SVGEGT. The ends were cut back, 7 bases at V and 5 bases at J, with 15 bases in the middle. The CDR3 sequence is 15 residues long. The CDR3 sequence: CASTQNRADNSPLHF. The CDR3 coding sequence is TGTGCCAGCACCCAGAATCGGGCGGATAATTCACCCCTCCACTTT.

In its sample, this clonotype was seen a few times. The chain couples TRBV9 to TRBJ1-5; maybe TRBD1 (5 bases). The CDR3 loop spans 13 amino acids. Germline CDR1 and CDR2: SGDLS and YYNGEE. The germline V and J ends were trimmed by 7 bases and 9 bases, with 17 bases remaining between them. The CDR3 nucleotides are TGTGCCAGCTCCCCGGGAGGGGCCGGGCCCCAGCATTTT. Protein product: CASSPGGAGPQHF.

This clonotype has more than one count but fewer than ten. The chain joins TRBV7-2 to TRBJ2-3, with D perhaps TRBD2 (5 bases). The CDR3 runs 15 residues. Germline V CDR1 and CDR2: SGHTA, FQGNSA. Trimming removed 1 base at V and 3 bases at J, with 11 bases between. CDR3 region: CASSLEPSITDTQYF. The CDR3 nucleotides are TGTGCCAGCAGCTTAGAGCCTAGCATTACAGATACGCAGTATTTT.

V gene TRBV29-1 combines with J gene TRBJ2-3, with TRBD1 as a possible D gene (6 bases). This CDR3 is built from 12 residues. Germline V gene lookup returns CDR1 SQVTM and CDR2 ANQGSEA. The V end lost 5 bases, the J end lost 6 bases, and 12 bases lay between the germline ends. The CDR3 DNA is TGCAGCGTTAGGACAGATACCGATACGCAGTATTTT. Amino acid sequence: CSVRTDTDTQYF.

CDR3 coding DNA: TGTGCCAGCAGTGAAGGGCGCGATTTCACCTACAATGAGCAGTTCTTC. Translation: CASSEGRDFTYNEQFF. The chain couples TRBV2 to TRBJ2-1; no reliable D call. Germline CDR1 is SNHLY and CDR2 is FYNNEI. V lost 1 base and J lost 2, with 12 bases in between. The CDR3 spans 16 residues.

In this sample, this clonotype turned up a few times. The DNA of the CDR3 is TGTGCCAGCTCACCATTACCCAGACAAGAGACCCAGTACTTC. It is translated as CASSPLPRQETQYF. The rearrangement uses TRBV18 and TRBJ2-5; no clear D gene. Trimming stripped 2 bases from V and 2 bases from J, with 9 bases between. CDR1 and CDR2 from the germline V gene are KGHSH and LQKENI. This CDR3 comprises 14 residues. The entire variable domain, with the rest obtained from reference TRBV18 and TRBJ2-5, is as follows: NAGVMQNPRHLVRRRGQEARLRCSPMKGHSHVYWYRQLPEEGLKFMVYLQKENIIDESGMPKERFSAEFPKEGPSILRIQQVVRGDSAAYFCASSPLPRQETQYFGPGTRLLVL.

The chain recombines TRBV15 with TRBJ2-3; D remains ambiguous. The CDR3 length is 11 residues. Germline values: CDR1 LNHNV, CDR2 YYDKDF (reference sequence). The CDR3 sequence is CAVWGTDTQYF. The CDR3 coding sequence is TGTGCTGTATGGGGCACAGATACGCAGTATTTT.

This chain links TRBV20-1 with TRBJ1-1, with D unclear. The CDR3 extends over 12 amino acids. The ends were cut back, 0 bases at V and 6 bases at J, with 8 bases in the middle. Germline lookup yields CDR1 DFQATT and CDR2 SNEGSKA (reference sequence). DNA of the CDR3: TGCAGTGCTAGAGATCGTGCAGCTGAAGCTTTCTTT. As protein: CSARDRAAEAFF.

This clonotype came up a few times. V gene TRBV25-1 combines with J gene TRBJ2-7; D is unresolved. Trimming shortened V by 3 bases and J by 7 bases, and 10 bases separated the two germline ends. Germline CDR1 MGHDK, CDR2 SYGVNS. This CDR3 region has 12 residues. CDR3 in amino acids: CASSDSLSEQYF. Here the CDR3 DNA reads TGTGCCAGCAGTGATTCCCTATCGGAGCAGTACTTC.

The V and J genes are TRBV29-1 and TRBJ2-5; 8 bases agree with TRBD2. The junction had 11 bases not matched to a gene; V was cut back by 7 bases and J by 1 base. CDR1 is SQVTM and CDR2 is ANQGSEA in the germline V gene. The CDR3 sequence is 15 residues long. Here the CDR3 DNA reads TGCAGCGCTGAGGGCGGGGGGTTACGCCAAGAGACCCAGTACTTC. Its protein is CSAEGGGLRQETQYF. Together with reference TRBV29-1 and TRBJ2-5, the CDR3 gives the full variable domain: SAVISQKPSRDICQRGTSLTIQCQVDSQVTMMFWYRQQPGQSLTLIATANQGSEATYESGFVIDKFPISRPNLTFSTLTVSNMSPEDSSIYLCSAEGGGLRQETQYFGPGTRLLVL.

This clonotype was detected only a few times. The V gene is TRBV12-3 or TRBV12-4, the J gene TRBJ2-1; D is ambiguous. The CDR3 has 14 residues. The V gene lost 7 bases and the J gene lost 5 bases, with 15 bases spanning the gap. The CDR3 DNA sequence: TGTGCCAGCAATCCACTTTTAGCTCACAATGAGCAGTTCTTC. Its translation is CASNPLLAHNEQFF.

This chain connects TRBV14 to TRBJ2-2, with 7 bases lining up with TRBD1. The CDR3 totals 14 residues. V was clipped by 10 bases and J by 3 bases; unmatched bases: 8. CDR1 and CDR2 (germline): SGHDN, FVKESK. The CDR3 DNA reads as TGTGCCACCTCGGGACAGACCTACACCGGGGAGCTGTTTTTT. This gives the protein CATSGQTYTGELFF.

J is TRBJ1-6 and V is TRBV2; tentative D call: TRBD1 (5 bases). The germline gives CDR1 SNHLY, CDR2 FYNNEI. This CDR3 region has 14 residues. The V end lost 6 bases, the J end lost 6 bases, and 12 bases lay between the germline ends. The CDR3 region is CASRGTPINSPLHF. For the CDR3, the DNA is TGTGCCAGCAGAGGGACCCCTATTAATTCACCCCTCCACTTT.

The V and J genes are TRBV29-1 and TRBJ1-1; the D gene is possibly TRBD1 (5 bases). This CDR3 region has 16 residues. Germline V gene data show CDR1 as SQVTM and CDR2 as ANQGSEA. V was trimmed by 2 bases and J by 0 bases, leaving 16 bases between them. The CDR3 reads CSVEWVGPRMNTEAFF. The CDR3 DNA follows: TGCAGCGTTGAATGGGTGGGACCGAGAATGAACACTGAAGCTTTCTTT.

The chain has TRBV27 and TRBJ1-1; D remains ambiguous. This CDR3 contains 15 residues. CDR1 is MNHEY and CDR2 is SMNVEV in the germline V gene (reference sequence). V was clipped by 2 bases and J by 2 bases, with 12 bases between them. CDR3 DNA: TGTGCCAGCAGTTTACATCGATCGGGCAACACTGAAGCTTTCTTT. Protein product: CASSLHRSGNTEAFF.

V is TRBV6-6 and J is TRBJ2-5, with TRBD1 identical over 8 bases. TRBJ2-7 matches the DNA end more closely, so the J call is doubtful. Per germline, CDR1 MNHNY and CDR2 SVGAGI (reference sequence). This CDR3 has 15 residues. CDR3 coding DNA: TGTGCCAGCAGTTACCCCATCCCGGGACAGGACGAGCAGTACTTC. Translated, it gives CASSYPIPGQDEQYF.

The chain uses TRBV24-1 and TRBJ2-3, with D perhaps TRBD2 (5 bases). CDR1 is KGHDR, CDR2 SFDVKD, per germline. This CDR3 is built from 14 residues. V gave up 9 bases and J gave up 0 bases, with 12 bases separating them. CDR3 bases: TGTGCCACCCAAAGCGGAGAAAGCACAGATACGCAGTATTTT. Its protein is CATQSGESTDTQYF.

V usage is TRBV11-2 and J usage is TRBJ2-4; 11 positions agree with TRBD2. The J call may not be correct, given that the DNA end is closer to TRBJ2-5. The CDR3 spans 16 residues. Germline CDR1 is SGHAT and CDR2 is FQNNGV. Here the CDR3 reads CASRGLAGTLGETQYF. Written as DNA, the CDR3 is TGTGCCAGCAGAGGACTAGCGGGTACCCTGGGGGAGACCCAGTACTTC.

This clonotype was recorded a few times. V gene TRBV29-1 combines with J gene TRBJ2-2; 9 bases align to TRBD2. V lost 3 bases to trimming and J lost 5 bases; unmatched junction nucleotides: 4. CDR3 size: 14 residues. Per germline, CDR1 SQVTM and CDR2 ANQGSEA. The DNA for the CDR3 is TGCAGCGTTGATGCGGGAGGGAAGACCGGGGAGCTGTTTTTT. This sequence encodes CSVDAGGKTGELFF.

As to this clonotype: One junction end disagrees with the germline gene, perhaps due to a read error. This rearrangement joins TRBV5-5 to TRBJ2-4, with no clear D. The DNA matches TRBJ2-5 better at its end, which makes the J call doubtful. The CDR3 totals 11 residues. The germline CDR1 and CDR2 sequences are SGHKS and YYEKEE (reference sequence). Here the CDR3 reads CVSSLQETQYF. As DNA, the CDR3 is TGTGTCAGCAGCCTTCAAGAGACCCAGTACTTC.

The rearrangement uses TRBV7-7 and TRBJ2-1; weak D call: TRBD2 (7 bases). With 5 bases removed from V and 8 bases from J, the gap between germline ends came to 22 bases. Germline-derived CDR1 and CDR2 are SSHAT and FNYEAQ (reference sequence). This CDR3 spans 16 amino acids. In nucleotides, the CDR3 is TGTGCCAGCAGCCTCAGTGGGAGGGGGAGTTTCGATGAGCAGTTCTTC. The encoded protein is CASSLSGRGSFDEQFF.

There are many counts of this clonotype. The J gene is TRBJ2-7, the V gene TRBV6-5; 10 bases are a match to TRBD1. CDR1 MNHEY and CDR2 SVGAGI come from the germline V gene. With 4 bases clipped from V and 3 bases from J, the junction kept 9 bases outside the gene matches. This CDR3 has 16 amino acids. This chain's CDR3 is CASSFKAGTGVYEQYF. CDR3 nucleotide sequence: TGTGCCAGCAGTTTCAAAGCCGGGACAGGGGTCTACGAGCAGTACTTC.

This clonotype was picked up one time. The gene calls are TRBV20-1 and TRBJ2-7; D remains ambiguous. Per the germline V gene, CDR1 is DFQATT and CDR2 is SNEGSKA (reference sequence). Trimming pared 0 bases from V and 5 bases from J, leaving 8 bases between. This CDR3 has 12 amino acids. The CDR3 is CSARDPTHEQYF. Here the CDR3 DNA reads TGCAGTGCTAGAGATCCCACCCACGAGCAGTACTTC.

The genes are TRBV20-1 and TRBJ2-7; 8 positions agree with TRBD1. The trim removed 6 bases at V and 6 bases at J, leaving 4 bases unmatched. Germline values: CDR1 DFQATT, CDR2 SNEGSKA (reference sequence). The CDR3 length is 11 residues. In nucleotides, the CDR3 is TGCAGTGCCACGGACAGGGTCGAGCAGTACTTC. Translating it yields CSATDRVEQYF.